Listed below are T cell receptor beta chains from one sample, sequenced in a study of naive and memory T cell subsets. TCRdb analysed the UMI-ligation and nested PCR reads with MiXCR anew, one entry per CDR3 protein. The sample has approximately 80,000 distinct CDR3 sequences; around 9% are singletons. Sequenced input: naive CD8+ T cells from blood. Receptors were obtained from a human donor in good health. Both conserved end residues are part of each CDR3. Each record gives: clone size, V gene, J gene, D gene, CDR3 protein, CDR3 DNA. A D gene is named only where the DNA matches it firmly. The size entry is marked missing in some rows and otherwise reads once, few, many or a size class.

>.|TRBV7-9|TRBJ2-3|TRBD2
CASSLVREGTDTQYF
TGTGCCAGCAGCTTGGTCAGGGAGGGAACAGATACGCAGTATTTT
>.|TRBV7-8|TRBJ1-5|.
CASSLVERSGQPQHF
TGTGCCAGCAGCTTAGTTGAACGTTCGGGTCAGCCCCAGCATTTT
>few|TRBV6-2/TRBV6-3|TRBJ1-5|.
CASKGLGNQPQHF
TGTGCCAGCAAGGGGTTGGGCAATCAGCCCCAGCATTTT
>few|TRBV7-9|TRBJ1-1|.
CASGGRYTEAFF
TGTGCCAGCGGGGGGAGGTACACTGAAGCTTTCTTT
>.|TRBV9|TRBJ2-6|TRBD1
CASSAPGTGGAGANVLTF
TGTGCCAGCAGCGCCCCCGGGACAGGGGGAGCTGGGGCCAACGTCCTGACTTTC
>.|TRBV20-1|TRBJ2-7|.
CSTAFGRSSYEQYF
TGCAGCACGGCGTTCGGGAGAAGCTCCTACGAGCAGTACTTC
>many|TRBV7-6|TRBJ2-3|TRBD2
CASSLGPGGPTDTQYF
TGTGCCAGCAGTCTAGGTCCGGGAGGGCCGACAGATACGCAGTATTTT
>.|TRBV27|TRBJ2-4|TRBD2
CASSLGGLAENIQYF
TGTGCCAGCAGTTTGGGCGGACTAGCCGAAAACATTCAGTACTTC
>.|TRBV7-8|TRBJ2-5|.
CASSFLEETQYF
TGTGCCAGCAGCTTTCTCGAGGAGACCCAGTACTTC
>few|TRBV5-1|TRBJ2-7|.
CASAEAYEQYF
TGCGCCAGCGCCGAAGCCTACGAGCAGTACTTC
>few|TRBV27|TRBJ2-7|TRBD2
CASSWAGGGYEQYF
TGTGCCAGCAGTTGGGCGGGAGGAGGCTACGAGCAGTACTTC
>many|TRBV30|TRBJ1-6|TRBD1
CAWMGQLSSYNSPLHF
TGTGCCTGGATGGGACAGCTGAGCTCCTATAATTCACCCCTCCACTTT
>.|TRBV4-3|TRBJ1-1|TRBD1
CASSLGQGAVRTEAFF
TGCGCCAGCAGCCTGGGACAGGGGGCCGTGAGGACTGAAGCTTTCTTT
>many|TRBV6-5|TRBJ2-5|TRBD1
CASSYDRGRKGTQYF
TGTGCCAGCAGTTACGACAGGGGAAGAAAGGGGACCCAGTACTTC
>many|TRBV5-1|TRBJ2-3|.
CASSLAGNPSTDTQYF
TGCGCCAGCAGCTTGGCGGGGAACCCTAGCACAGATACGCAGTATTTT
>few|TRBV5-6|TRBJ1-1|.
CASSFRKNTEAFF
TGTGCCAGCAGCTTTCGAAAGAACACTGAAGCTTTCTTT
>.|TRBV7-9|TRBJ2-7|TRBD1
CASSYPGQGEYEQYF
TGTGCCAGCAGCTATCCGGGACAGGGAGAATACGAGCAGTACTTC
>many|TRBV29-1|TRBJ2-1|.
CSMLLPSYNEQFF
TGCAGCATGCTTCTCCCCTCCTACAATGAGCAGTTCTTC
>few|TRBV4-3|TRBJ1-2|.
CASSQVLRDEGYGYTF
TGCGCCAGCAGCCAAGTTCTTAGGGATGAGGGCTATGGCTACACCTTC
>.|TRBV7-9|TRBJ1-4|.
CASSPGPGINEKLFF
TGTGCCAGCAGCCCCGGCCCGGGCATTAATGAAAAACTGTTTTTT
>many|TRBV24-1|TRBJ2-1|TRBD1
CATSKTGAAHNEQFF
TGTGCCACCAGTAAAACAGGGGCCGCACACAATGAGCAGTTCTTC
>many|TRBV14|TRBJ2-7|.
CASSPRGYEQYF
TGTGCCAGCAGCCCCCGGGGCTACGAGCAGTACTTC
>.|TRBV9|TRBJ2-3|TRBD2
CASSVGAGGDADTQYF
TGTGCCAGCAGCGTTGGAGCGGGAGGGGATGCAGATACGCAGTATTTT
>.|TRBV6-5|TRBJ2-2|TRBD1
CASSYWTGITNTGELFF
TGTGCCAGCAGTTACTGGACAGGGATTACCAACACCGGGGAGCTGTTTTTT
>few|TRBV13|TRBJ2-1|.
CASSPTGIGSNEQFF
TGTGCCAGCAGCCCTACAGGGATCGGTAGTAATGAGCAGTTCTTC
>few|TRBV6-5|TRBJ2-2|TRBD1
CASSYSMQGAGELFF
TGTGCCAGCAGTTACTCGATGCAGGGGGCCGGGGAGCTGTTTTTT
>few|TRBV12-3/TRBV12-4|TRBJ2-1|TRBD2
CASRTDGTSVFWDEQFF
TGTGCCAGCAGAACCGACGGGACTAGCGTATTTTGGGATGAGCAGTTCTTC
>.|TRBV19|TRBJ1-1|.
CASSIGGNGAFF
TGTGCCAGTAGTATAGGTGGGAACGGAGCTTTCTTT
>few|TRBV27|TRBJ2-7|TRBD2
CASSPTSGSLHEQYF
TGTGCCAGCAGTCCCACTAGCGGGAGTCTCCACGAGCAGTACTTC
>.|TRBV4-3|TRBJ2-5|TRBD2
CASSPGTSVETQYF
TGCGCCAGCAGCCCTGGGACTAGCGTGGAGACCCAGTACTTC
>many|TRBV7-9|TRBJ2-2|.
CASSLVDPTGELFF
TGTGCCAGCAGCTTAGTGGACCCCACCGGGGAGCTGTTTTTT
>many|TRBV12-3/TRBV12-4|TRBJ2-2|.
CASSLSGELFF
TGTGCCAGCAGTTTATCCGGGGAGCTGTTTTTT
>few|TRBV4-2|TRBJ2-5|.
CASSQDGDNQETQYF
TGTGCCAGCAGCCAAGATGGGGACAACCAAGAGACCCAGTACTTC
>many|TRBV2|TRBJ1-3|.
CASSDDSTSGNTIYF
TGTGCCAGCAGTGACGACAGCACCTCTGGAAACACCATATATTTT
>few|TRBV12-3/TRBV12-4|TRBJ2-2|.
CASSLTDPGELFF
TGTGCCAGCAGTTTAACGGATCCCGGGGAGCTGTTTTTT
>.|TRBV20-1|TRBJ2-7|TRBD1
CSAGDRGLGYYEQYF
TGCAGTGCCGGAGACAGGGGGCTAGGTTACTACGAGCAGTACTTC
>many|TRBV7-2|TRBJ2-7|.
CASSPRDWSSYEQYF
TGTGCCAGCAGCCCACGGGACTGGAGCTCCTACGAGCAGTACTTC